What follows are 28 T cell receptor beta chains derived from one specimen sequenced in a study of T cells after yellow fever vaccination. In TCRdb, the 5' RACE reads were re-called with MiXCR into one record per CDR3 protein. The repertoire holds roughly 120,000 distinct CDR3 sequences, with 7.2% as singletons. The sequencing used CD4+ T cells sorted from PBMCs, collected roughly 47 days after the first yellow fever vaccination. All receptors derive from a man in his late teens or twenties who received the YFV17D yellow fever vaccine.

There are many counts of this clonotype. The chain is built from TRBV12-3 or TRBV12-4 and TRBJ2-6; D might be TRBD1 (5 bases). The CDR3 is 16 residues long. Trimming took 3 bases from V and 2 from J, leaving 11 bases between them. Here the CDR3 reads CASSFRGIAGANVLTF. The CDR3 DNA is TGTGCCAGCAGTTTTAGGGGTATTGCTGGGGCCAACGTCCTGACTTTC.

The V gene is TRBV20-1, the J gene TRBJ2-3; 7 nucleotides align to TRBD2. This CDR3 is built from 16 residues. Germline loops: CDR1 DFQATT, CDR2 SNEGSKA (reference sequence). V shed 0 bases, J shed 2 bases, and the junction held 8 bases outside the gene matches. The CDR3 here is CSARDWGGGITDTQYF. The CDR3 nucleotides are TGCAGTGCTAGAGATTGGGGCGGGGGAATCACAGATACGCAGTATTTT.

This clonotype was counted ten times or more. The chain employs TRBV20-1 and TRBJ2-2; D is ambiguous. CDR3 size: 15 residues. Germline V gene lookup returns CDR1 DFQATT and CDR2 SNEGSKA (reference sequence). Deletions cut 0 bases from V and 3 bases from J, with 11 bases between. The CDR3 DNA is TGCAGTGCTAGAGATCTCCGCCGGGACACCGGGGAGCTGTTTTTT. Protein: CSARDLRRDTGELFF.

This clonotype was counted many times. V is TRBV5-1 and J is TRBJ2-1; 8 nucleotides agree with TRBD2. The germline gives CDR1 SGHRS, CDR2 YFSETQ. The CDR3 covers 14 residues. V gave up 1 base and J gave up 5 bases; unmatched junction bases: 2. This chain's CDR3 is CASSLFGGDNEQFF. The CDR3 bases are TGCGCCAGCAGCTTGTTCGGGGGGGACAATGAGCAGTTCTTC.

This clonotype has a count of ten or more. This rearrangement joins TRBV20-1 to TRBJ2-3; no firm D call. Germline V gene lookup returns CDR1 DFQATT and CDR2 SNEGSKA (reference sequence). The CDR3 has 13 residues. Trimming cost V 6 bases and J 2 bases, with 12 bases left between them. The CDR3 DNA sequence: TGCAGTGCCAACATACGACACACAGATACGCAGTATTTT. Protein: CSANIRHTDTQYF.

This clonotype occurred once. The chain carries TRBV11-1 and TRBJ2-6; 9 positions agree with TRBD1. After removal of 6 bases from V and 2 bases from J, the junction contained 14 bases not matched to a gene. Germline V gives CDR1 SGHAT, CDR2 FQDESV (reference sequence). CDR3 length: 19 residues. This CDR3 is CASRPSGTGSATGANVLTF. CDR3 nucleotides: TGTGCCAGCAGGCCTTCCGGGACAGGGTCAGCCACTGGGGCCAACGTCCTGACTTTC.

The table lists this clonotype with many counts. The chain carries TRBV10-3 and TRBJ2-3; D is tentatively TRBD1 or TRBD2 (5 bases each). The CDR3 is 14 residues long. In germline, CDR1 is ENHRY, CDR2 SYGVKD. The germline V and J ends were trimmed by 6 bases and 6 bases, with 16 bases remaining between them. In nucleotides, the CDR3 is TGTGCCATCAGCGGGACCTCCATCGGGGATACGCAGTATTTT. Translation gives CAISGTSIGDTQYF.

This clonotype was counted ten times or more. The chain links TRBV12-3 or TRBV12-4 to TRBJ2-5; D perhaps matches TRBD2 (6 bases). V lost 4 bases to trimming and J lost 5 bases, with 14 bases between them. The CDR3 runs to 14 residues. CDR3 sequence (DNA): TGTGCCAGCAGTTCCCCTCGGGGGTTGGAGACCCAGTACTTC. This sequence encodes CASSSPRGLETQYF.

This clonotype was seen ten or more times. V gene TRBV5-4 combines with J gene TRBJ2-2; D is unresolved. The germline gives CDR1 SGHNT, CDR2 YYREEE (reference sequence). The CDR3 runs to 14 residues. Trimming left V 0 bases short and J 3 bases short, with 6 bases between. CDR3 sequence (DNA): TGTGCCAGCAGCTTGGAACAGTACACCGGGGAGCTGTTTTTT. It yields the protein CASSLEQYTGELFF. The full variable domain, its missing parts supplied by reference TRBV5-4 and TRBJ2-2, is ETGVTQSPTHLIKTRGQQVTLRCSSQSGHNTVSWYQQALGQGPQFIFQYYREEENGRGNFPPRFSGLQFPNYSSELNVNALELDDSALYLCASSLEQYTGELFFGEGSRLTVL.

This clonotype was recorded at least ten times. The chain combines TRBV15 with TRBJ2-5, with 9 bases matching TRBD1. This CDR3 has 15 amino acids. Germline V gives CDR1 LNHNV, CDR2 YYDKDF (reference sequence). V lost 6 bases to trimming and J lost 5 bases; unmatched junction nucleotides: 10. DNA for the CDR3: TGTGCCACCAGGCCTGACAGGGGGATGTCGGAGACCCAGTACTTC. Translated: CATRPDRGMSETQYF. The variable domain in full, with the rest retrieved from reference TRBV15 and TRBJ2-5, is DAMVIQNPRYQVTQFGKPVTLSCSQTLNHNVMYWYQQKSSQAPKLLFHYYDKDFNNEADTPDNFQSRRPNTSFCFLDIRSPGLGDTAMYLCATRPDRGMSETQYFGPGTRLLVL.

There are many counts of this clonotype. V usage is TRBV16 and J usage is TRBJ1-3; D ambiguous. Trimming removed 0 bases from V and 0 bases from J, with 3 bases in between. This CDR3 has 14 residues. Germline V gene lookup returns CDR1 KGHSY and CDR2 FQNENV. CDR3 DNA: TGTGCCAGCAGCCAATCCCGCTCTGGAAACACCATATATTTT. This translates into CASSQSRSGNTIYF.

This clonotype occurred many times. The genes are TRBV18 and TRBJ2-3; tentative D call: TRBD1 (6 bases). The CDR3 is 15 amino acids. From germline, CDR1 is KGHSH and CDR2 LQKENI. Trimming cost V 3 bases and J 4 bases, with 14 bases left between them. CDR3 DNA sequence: TGTGCCAGCTCACCTACAGGGTCAAGGGCAGATACGCAGTATTTT. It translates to CASSPTGSRADTQYF.

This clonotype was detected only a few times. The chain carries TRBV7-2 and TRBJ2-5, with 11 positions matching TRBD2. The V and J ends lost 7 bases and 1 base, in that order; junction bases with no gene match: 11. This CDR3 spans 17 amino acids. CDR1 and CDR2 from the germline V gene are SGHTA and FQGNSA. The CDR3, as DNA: TGTGCCAGCACGAACGTCCGACTAGCGGGGTTCCAAGAGACCCAGTACTTC. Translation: CASTNVRLAGFQETQYF. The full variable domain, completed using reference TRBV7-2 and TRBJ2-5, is GAGVSQSPSNKVTEKGKDVELRCDPISGHTALYWYRQSLGQGLEFLIYFQGNSAPDKSGLPSDRFSAERTGGSVSTLTIQRTQQEDSAVYLCASTNVRLAGFQETQYFGPGTRLLVL.

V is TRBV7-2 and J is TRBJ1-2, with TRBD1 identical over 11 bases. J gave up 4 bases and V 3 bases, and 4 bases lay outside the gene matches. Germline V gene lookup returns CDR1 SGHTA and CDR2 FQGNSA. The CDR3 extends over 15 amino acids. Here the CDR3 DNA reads TGTGCCAGCAGCTTCGGGACAGGGGGGGGCTATGGCTACACCTTC. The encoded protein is CASSFGTGGGYGYTF.

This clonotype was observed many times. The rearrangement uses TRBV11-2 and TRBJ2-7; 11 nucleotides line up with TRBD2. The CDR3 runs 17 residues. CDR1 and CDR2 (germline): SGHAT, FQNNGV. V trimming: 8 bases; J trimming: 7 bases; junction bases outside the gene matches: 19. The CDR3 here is CASPTGLAGHSREEQYF. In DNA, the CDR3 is TGTGCCAGCCCAACCGGACTAGCGGGCCATTCCCGGGAGGAGCAGTACTTC. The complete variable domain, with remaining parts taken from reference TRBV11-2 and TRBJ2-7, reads EAGVAQSPRYKIIEKRQSVAFWCNPISGHATLYWYQQILGQGPKLLIQFQNNGVVDDSQLPKDRFSAERLKGVDSTLKIQPAKLEDSAVYLCASPTGLAGHSREEQYFGPGTRLTVT.

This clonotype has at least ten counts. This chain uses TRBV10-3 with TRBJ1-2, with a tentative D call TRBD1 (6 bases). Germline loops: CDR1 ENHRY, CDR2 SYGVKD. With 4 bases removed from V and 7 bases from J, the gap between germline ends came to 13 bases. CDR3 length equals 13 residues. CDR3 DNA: TGTGCCATCAGTGTTGGGGGGCGCGTTGGCTACACCTTC. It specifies CAISVGGRVGYTF.

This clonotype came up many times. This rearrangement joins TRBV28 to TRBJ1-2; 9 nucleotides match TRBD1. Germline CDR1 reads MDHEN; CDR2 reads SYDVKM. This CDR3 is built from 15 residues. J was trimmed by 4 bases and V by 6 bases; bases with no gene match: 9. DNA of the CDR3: TGTGCCAGCAGCCCCGCGGGACAGGGAGCCTATGGCTACACCTTC. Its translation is CASSPAGQGAYGYTF.

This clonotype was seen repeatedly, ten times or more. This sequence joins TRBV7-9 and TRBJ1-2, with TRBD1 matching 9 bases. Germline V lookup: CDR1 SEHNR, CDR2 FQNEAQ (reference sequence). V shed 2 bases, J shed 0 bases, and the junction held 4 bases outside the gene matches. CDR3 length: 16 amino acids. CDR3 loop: CASSLNRGRTNYGYTF. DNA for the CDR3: TGTGCCAGCAGCTTAAACAGGGGGCGAACTAACTATGGCTACACCTTC. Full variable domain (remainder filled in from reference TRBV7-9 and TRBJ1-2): DTGVSQNPRHKITKRGQNVTFRCDPISEHNRLYWYRQTLGQGPEFLTYFQNEAQLEKSRLLSDRFSAERPKGSFSTLEIQRTEQGDSAMYLCASSLNRGRTNYGYTFGSGTRLTVV.

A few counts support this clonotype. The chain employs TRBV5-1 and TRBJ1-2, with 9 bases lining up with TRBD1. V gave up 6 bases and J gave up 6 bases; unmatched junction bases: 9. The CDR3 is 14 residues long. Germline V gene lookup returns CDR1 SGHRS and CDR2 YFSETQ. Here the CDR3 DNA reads TGCGCCAGCACCTCACAGGGGGCGTCGAATGGCTACACCTTC. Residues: CASTSQGASNGYTF.

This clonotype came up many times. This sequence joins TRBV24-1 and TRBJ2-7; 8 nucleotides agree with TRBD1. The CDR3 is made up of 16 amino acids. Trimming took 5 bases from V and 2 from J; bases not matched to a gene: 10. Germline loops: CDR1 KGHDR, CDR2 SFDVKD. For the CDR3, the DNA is TGTGCCACCAGTGGGTCGTTCGGGGACAGGACCTACGAGCAGTACTTC. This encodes CATSGSFGDRTYEQYF.

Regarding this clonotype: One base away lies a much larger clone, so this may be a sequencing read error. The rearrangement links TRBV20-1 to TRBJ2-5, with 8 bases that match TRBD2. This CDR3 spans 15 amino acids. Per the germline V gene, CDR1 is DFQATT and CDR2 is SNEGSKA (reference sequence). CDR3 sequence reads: CCASASGGTQETQYF. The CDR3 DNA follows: TGCTGTGCTAGCGCCAGCGGGGGTACCCAAGAGACCCAGTACTTC.

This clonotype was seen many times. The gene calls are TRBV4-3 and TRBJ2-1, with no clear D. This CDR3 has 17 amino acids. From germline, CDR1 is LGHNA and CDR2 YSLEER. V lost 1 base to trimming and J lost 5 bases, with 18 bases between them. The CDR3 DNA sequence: TGCGCCAGCAGCCAAGGGGTAGACTTCGATATACACAATGAGCAGTTCTTC. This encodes CASSQGVDFDIHNEQFF.

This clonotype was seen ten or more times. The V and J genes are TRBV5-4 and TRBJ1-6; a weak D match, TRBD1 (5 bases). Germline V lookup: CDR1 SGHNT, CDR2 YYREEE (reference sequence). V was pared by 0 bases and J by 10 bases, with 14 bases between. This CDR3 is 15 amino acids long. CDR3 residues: CASSLGAQGPSPLHF. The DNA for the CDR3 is TGTGCCAGCAGCTTGGGTGCGCAGGGCCCCTCACCCCTCCACTTT.

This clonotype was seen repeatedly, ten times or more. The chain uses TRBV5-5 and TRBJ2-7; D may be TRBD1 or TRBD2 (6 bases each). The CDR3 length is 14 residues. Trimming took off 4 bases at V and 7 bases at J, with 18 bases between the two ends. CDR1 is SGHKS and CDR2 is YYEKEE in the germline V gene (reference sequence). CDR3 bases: TGTGCCAGCAGCCCCGAAGGGGGGCTTAGGGAGCAGTACTTC. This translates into CASSPEGGLREQYF.

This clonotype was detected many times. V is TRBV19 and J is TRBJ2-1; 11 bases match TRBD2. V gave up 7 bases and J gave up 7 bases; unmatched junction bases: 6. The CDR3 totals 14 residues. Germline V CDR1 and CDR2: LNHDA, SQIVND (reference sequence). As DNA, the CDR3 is TGTGCCAGTACCTCGGGACTAGCGGAGAATGAGCAGTTCTTC. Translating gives CASTSGLAENEQFF.

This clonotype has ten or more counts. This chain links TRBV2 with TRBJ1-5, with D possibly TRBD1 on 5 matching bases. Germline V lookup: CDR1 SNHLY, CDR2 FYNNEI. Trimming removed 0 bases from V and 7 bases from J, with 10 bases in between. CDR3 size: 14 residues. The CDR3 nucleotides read TGTGCCAGCAGTGAAGCTGGCAGGGACCAGCCCCAGCATTTT. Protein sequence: CASSEAGRDQPQHF.

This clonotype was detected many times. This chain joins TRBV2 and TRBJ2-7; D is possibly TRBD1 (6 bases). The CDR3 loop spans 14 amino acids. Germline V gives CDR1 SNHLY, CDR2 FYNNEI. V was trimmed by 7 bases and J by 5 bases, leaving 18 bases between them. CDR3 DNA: TGTGCCAGCACCCTTGACAGGACGCCCGACGAGCAGTACGTC. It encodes CASTLDRTPDEQYV.

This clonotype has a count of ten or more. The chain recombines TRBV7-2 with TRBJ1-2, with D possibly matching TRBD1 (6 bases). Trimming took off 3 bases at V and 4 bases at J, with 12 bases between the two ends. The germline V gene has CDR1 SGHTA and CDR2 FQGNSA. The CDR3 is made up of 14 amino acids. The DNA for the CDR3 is TGTGCCAGCAGCTTGGGGGGGCGCGGCTATGGCTACACCTTC. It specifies CASSLGGRGYGYTF. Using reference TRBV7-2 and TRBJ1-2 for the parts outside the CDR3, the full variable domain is GAGVSQSPSNKVTEKGKDVELRCDPISGHTALYWYRQSLGQGLEFLIYFQGNSAPDKSGLPSDRFSAERTGGSVSTLTIQRTQQEDSAVYLCASSLGGRGYGYTFGSGTRLTVV.